This TCR beta chain derives from a study of blood T cell repertoires in COVID-19. Turning to the study itself: Samples taken during acute and convalescent COVID-19 were collected in the United States, Italy and Spain. From T cells, B-cell-depleted T cells, or PBMCs came the material, which was cDNA or gDNA.

A few counts support this clone. Clones were sequenced by immunoSEQ multiplex PCR, and TCRdb holds only the in-frame ones, with some missing. Seen here are approximately 160,000 clones, roughly 81% observed once, and the top ten hold more than 6.5%. This CDR3 is built from 17 residues. Germline V gene data show CDR1 as SNHLY and CDR2 as FYNNEI. V dropped 2 bases and J dropped 5 bases, with 19 bases sitting between them. Enrolment of Seattle patients took place during active infection, and they were followed longitudinally. The chain employs TRBV2 and TRBJ1-5; D uncertain. Sequencing input: peripheral blood. The TCR comes from a woman in her sixties with COVID-19, enrolled during active disease. CDR3 DNA: TGTGCCAGCAGTGAATACGTGGGCCCGGGATATTATCAGCCCCAGCATTTT. Translated, it gives CASSEYVGPGYYQPQHF.